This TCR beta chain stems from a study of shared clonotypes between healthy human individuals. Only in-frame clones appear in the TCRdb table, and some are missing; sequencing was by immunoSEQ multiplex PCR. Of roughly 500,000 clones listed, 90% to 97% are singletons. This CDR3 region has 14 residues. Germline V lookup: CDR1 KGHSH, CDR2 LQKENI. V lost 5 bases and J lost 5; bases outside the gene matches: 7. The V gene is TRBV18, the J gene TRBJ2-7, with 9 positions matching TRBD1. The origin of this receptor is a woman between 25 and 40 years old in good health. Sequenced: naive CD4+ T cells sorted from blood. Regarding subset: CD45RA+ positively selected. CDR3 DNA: TGTGCCAGCTCAGGGCCGGGACAGGGAAACGAGCAGTACTTC. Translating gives CASSGPGQGNEQYF.